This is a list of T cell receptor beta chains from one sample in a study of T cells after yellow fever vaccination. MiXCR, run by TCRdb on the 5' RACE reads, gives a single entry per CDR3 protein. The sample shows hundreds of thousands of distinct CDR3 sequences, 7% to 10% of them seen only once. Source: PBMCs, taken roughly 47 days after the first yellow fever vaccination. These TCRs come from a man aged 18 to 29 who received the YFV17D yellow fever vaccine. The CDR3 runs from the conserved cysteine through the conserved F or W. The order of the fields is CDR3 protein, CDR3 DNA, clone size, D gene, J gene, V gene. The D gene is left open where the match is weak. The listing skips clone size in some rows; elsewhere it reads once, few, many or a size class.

CDR3: CSASTGINQPQHF
DNA: TGCAGTGCTTCGACAGGGATTAATCAGCCCCAGCATTTT
size: few
D: TRBD1
J: TRBJ1-5
V: TRBV20-1

CDR3: CASRRPGDTGELFF
DNA: TGTGCCAGCCGGCGGCCGGGGGACACCGGGGAGCTGTTTTTT
size: -
D: -
J: TRBJ2-2
V: TRBV6-1

CDR3: CASSSGPRGEQFF
DNA: TGCGCCAGCAGCTCCGGCCCGAGGGGAGAGCAGTTCTTC
size: -
D: -
J: TRBJ2-1
V: TRBV5-1

CDR3: CASSTLGGERGRSSYNEQFF
DNA: TGCGCCAGCAGCACCCTCGGAGGGGAGCGGGGGAGAAGCTCCTACAATGAGCAGTTCTTC
size: many
D: TRBD2
J: TRBJ2-1
V: TRBV5-1

CDR3: CASSPPSGRQETQYF
DNA: TGTGCCAGCTCACCACCGTCGGGAAGACAAGAGACCCAGTACTTC
size: -
D: -
J: TRBJ2-5
V: TRBV18

CDR3: CASSLYATNEKLFF
DNA: TGTGCCAGCAGCCTATATGCAACTAATGAAAAACTGTTTTTT
size: many
D: -
J: TRBJ1-4
V: TRBV7-2

CDR3: CASSPTGQGGYNSPLHF
DNA: TGTGCCAGCAGCCCCACCGGACAGGGGGGGTATAATTCACCCCTCCACTTT
size: few
D: TRBD1
J: TRBJ1-6
V: TRBV7-9

CDR3: CASSFVDNEKLFF
DNA: TGTGCCAGCAGCTTCGTGGATAATGAAAAACTGTTTTTT
size: many
D: -
J: TRBJ1-4
V: TRBV7-2

CDR3: CASSPILKSGTESYEQYF
DNA: TGTGCCAGCTCACCCATTCTAAAATCCGGGACAGAGAGCTACGAGCAGTACTTC
size: -
D: TRBD1
J: TRBJ2-7
V: TRBV18

CDR3: CSAPDRGLGYEQYF
DNA: TGCAGTGCCCCCGACAGGGGGTTGGGCTACGAGCAGTACTTC
size: few
D: TRBD1
J: TRBJ2-7
V: TRBV20-1

CDR3: CASSLASAANEQFF
DNA: TGTGCCAGCAGTTTAGCATCAGCGGCCAATGAGCAGTTCTTC
size: -
D: -
J: TRBJ2-1
V: TRBV27

CDR3: CASSSGQPNEKLFF
DNA: TGCGCCAGCAGCTCGGGACAGCCTAATGAAAAACTGTTTTTT
size: -
D: TRBD1
J: TRBJ1-4
V: TRBV5-1

CDR3: CASLLGGLSEAFF
DNA: TGTGCCAGCCTGCTGGGGGGGCTATCAGAAGCTTTCTTT
size: many
D: -
J: TRBJ1-1
V: TRBV19

CDR3: CASSIIAAAEQYF
DNA: TGTGCCAGTAGTATAATAGCTGCAGCCGAGCAGTACTTC
size: -
D: -
J: TRBJ2-7
V: TRBV19

CDR3: CASSQEGQNYGYTF
DNA: TGCGCCAGCAGCCAGGAGGGACAAAACTATGGCTACACCTTC
size: -
D: -
J: TRBJ1-2
V: TRBV4-1

CDR3: CASSLEDRGRQYF
DNA: TGCGCCAGCAGCCTGGAGGACAGGGGGAGGCAGTACTTC
size: -
D: TRBD1
J: TRBJ2-7
V: TRBV5-1

CDR3: CASTYRGGSTDTQYF
DNA: TGTGCCTCCACATACAGGGGAGGGAGCACAGATACGCAGTATTTT
size: few
D: -
J: TRBJ2-3
V: TRBV30

CDR3: CATVLESGGNYGYTF
DNA: TGTGCCACCGTGCTCGAGTCGGGGGGGAACTATGGCTACACCTTC
size: few
D: -
J: TRBJ1-2
V: TRBV24-1

CDR3: CSAGTSIISEQYF
DNA: TGCAGTGCGGGGACTAGCATCATCTCCGAGCAGTACTTC
size: -
D: TRBD2
J: TRBJ2-7
V: TRBV20-1

CDR3: CASSPIWGAGMNTEAFF
DNA: TGTGCCAGCTCACCAATCTGGGGGGCCGGAATGAACACTGAAGCTTTCTTT
size: -
D: -
J: TRBJ1-1
V: TRBV18

CDR3: CASSFFTDTQYF
DNA: TGTGCCAGCAGCTTCTTTACAGATACGCAGTATTTT
size: many
D: -
J: TRBJ2-3
V: TRBV7-2

CDR3: CASSRGQPDTSYNEQFF
DNA: TGTGCCAGCAGCCGCGGCCAGCCAGATACATCCTACAATGAGCAGTTCTTC
size: -
D: -
J: TRBJ2-1
V: TRBV6-1

CDR3: CASSPHRGLQETQYF
DNA: TGTGCCAGCTCACCACATCGGGGTTTGCAAGAGACCCAGTACTTC
size: -
D: -
J: TRBJ2-5
V: TRBV18

CDR3: CASRASWNEKLFF
DNA: TGTGCCAGCCGGGCCAGCTGGAATGAAAAACTGTTTTTT
size: few
D: -
J: TRBJ1-4
V: TRBV6-1

CDR3: CASSISQGTITRSGANVLTF
DNA: TGTGCCAGTAGTATCAGTCAGGGGACCATTACCCGCTCTGGGGCCAACGTCCTGACTTTC
size: few
D: -
J: TRBJ2-6
V: TRBV19

CDR3: CASSLRLAGGSSYNEQFF
DNA: TGTGCCAGCAGTTTAAGGCTAGCGGGGGGAAGCTCCTACAATGAGCAGTTCTTC
size: -
D: TRBD2
J: TRBJ2-1
V: TRBV27

CDR3: CASAAIRLPLHF
DNA: TGTGCCAGCGCGGCGATTCGGCTACCCCTCCACTTT
size: -
D: -
J: TRBJ1-6
V: TRBV6-1

CDR3: CASSQEFPGVDTGELFF
DNA: TGCGCCAGCAGCCAAGAGTTCCCAGGGGTCGACACCGGGGAGCTGTTTTTT
size: many
D: -
J: TRBJ2-2
V: TRBV4-3

CDR3: CASSYSTPPSYEQYF
DNA: TGTGCCAGCAGTTACTCGACCCCTCCCTCCTACGAGCAGTACTTC
size: -
D: -
J: TRBJ2-7
V: TRBV6-5

CDR3: CASSPQGSDGLLHF
DNA: TGTGCCAGCAGCCCCCAGGGTAGTGACGGGCTCCTCCACTTT
size: few
D: -
J: TRBJ1-6
V: TRBV7-9

CDR3: CASSHPPGTGTQSAYGYTF
DNA: TGTGCCAGCAGCCACCCCCCCGGGACAGGAACCCAGAGCGCCTATGGCTACACCTTC
size: few
D: TRBD1
J: TRBJ1-2
V: TRBV7-6

CDR3: CASSFGRGYNQPQHF
DNA: TGTGCCAGCAGTTTCGGTCGGGGTTACAATCAGCCCCAGCATTTT
size: -
D: -
J: TRBJ1-5
V: TRBV28

CDR3: CASSLTTDRRYSYNEQFF
DNA: TGTGCCAGCAGCTTAACTACGGACAGGCGTTATTCCTACAATGAGCAGTTCTTC
size: -
D: TRBD1
J: TRBJ2-1
V: TRBV7-2

CDR3: CASSSQAINQPQHF
DNA: TGTGCCAGCAGCTCCCAGGCCATAAATCAGCCCCAGCATTTT
size: few
D: -
J: TRBJ1-5
V: TRBV12-3/TRBV12-4

CDR3: CAWSGRREQYF
DNA: TGTGCCTGGAGTGGACGGAGGGAGCAGTACTTC
size: many
D: -
J: TRBJ2-7
V: TRBV30

CDR3: CASSSPTGFVGYTF
DNA: TGTGCCAGCAGTTCACCGACAGGGTTTGTGGGCTACACCTTC
size: -
D: TRBD1
J: TRBJ1-2
V: TRBV12-3/TRBV12-4

CDR3: CSVDDGKGQPQHF
DNA: TGCAGCGTTGACGACGGGAAGGGCCAGCCCCAGCATTTT
size: few
D: -
J: TRBJ1-5
V: TRBV29-1

CDR3: CASSSTSGGLDEQFF
DNA: TGTGCCAGCAGCTCGACTAGCGGGGGGTTAGATGAGCAGTTCTTC
size: few
D: TRBD2
J: TRBJ2-1
V: TRBV7-9

CDR3: CSVEGHGYTF
DNA: TGCAGCGTTGAAGGGCATGGCTACACCTTC
size: few
D: -
J: TRBJ1-2
V: TRBV29-1

CDR3: CASSDRVNYNEQFF
DNA: TGTGCCAGCAGCGACAGGGTCAATTACAATGAGCAGTTCTTC
size: -
D: TRBD1
J: TRBJ2-1
V: TRBV5-8

CDR3: CASSQQVTPSYNEQFF
DNA: TGTGCCAGCAGCCAGCAGGTCACTCCCTCCTACAATGAGCAGTTCTTC
size: once
D: -
J: TRBJ2-1
V: TRBV5-6

CDR3: CASRGLLETQYF
DNA: TGTGCCAGCAGGGGCCTCTTGGAGACCCAGTACTTC
size: many
D: -
J: TRBJ2-5
V: TRBV27

CDR3: CASSTGTSGALFQETQYF
DNA: TGTGCCAGTAGCACTGGGACTAGCGGGGCGCTGTTCCAAGAGACCCAGTACTTC
size: -
D: TRBD2
J: TRBJ2-5
V: TRBV19

CDR3: CASSSVVTGNTEAFF
DNA: TGTGCCAGCAGCTCGGTAGTTACAGGGAACACTGAAGCTTTCTTT
size: many
D: -
J: TRBJ1-1
V: TRBV7-9

CDR3: CASSEGTSGGSTQETQYF
DNA: TGTGCCAGCAGTGAAGGGACTAGCGGGGGATCAACACAAGAGACCCAGTACTTC
size: -
D: TRBD2
J: TRBJ2-5
V: TRBV6-1

CDR3: CASSLQDRDNQPQHF
DNA: TGTGCCAGCTCACTACAGGACAGAGACAATCAGCCCCAGCATTTT
size: -
D: -
J: TRBJ1-5
V: TRBV18

CDR3: CASSLQGFGTDTQYF
DNA: TGTGCCAGCAGTCTGCAGGGTTTTGGCACAGATACGCAGTATTTT
size: many
D: -
J: TRBJ2-3
V: TRBV12-3/TRBV12-4

CDR3: CASGSGGPSTDTQYF
DNA: TGTGCCAGCGGAAGCGGGGGGCCTAGCACAGATACGCAGTATTTT
size: few
D: TRBD2
J: TRBJ2-3
V: TRBV9

CDR3: CASSLGNNRGSDTQYF
DNA: TGCGCCAGCAGCCTAGGGAACAACCGAGGGTCAGATACGCAGTATTTT
size: few
D: -
J: TRBJ2-3
V: TRBV4-1